These T cell receptor beta chains were read from a single sample in a study of control samples from healthy donors and cancer patients. Profiled with immunoSEQ multiplex PCR; TCRdb holds only in-frame clones, not every one. The sample carries about 55,000 clones, about 96% recorded once. Sequencing used blood. Receptor source: a woman aged 18 to 35 in good health. The CDR3 runs from the conserved cysteine through the conserved F or W. Each record gives: D gene, clone size, V gene, J gene, CDR3 DNA, CDR3 protein. A D gene is named only where the DNA matches it firmly. Clone size is given for some rows only: seen once, a few or many times, or a class if the clone is expanded.

D: .; size: .; V: TRBV3-1/TRBV3-2; J: TRBJ1-2; DNA: TGTGCCAGCAGCCAAGGAACGAACTATGGCTACACCTTC; CDR3: CASSQGTNYGYTF
D: TRBD2; size: .; V: TRBV19; J: TRBJ2-2; DNA: TGTGCCAGTAGCTCTGGTAGCGGGGGTTTCACCGGGGAGCTGTTTTTT; CDR3: CASSSGSGGFTGELFF
D: TRBD2; size: .; V: TRBV7-2; J: TRBJ2-7; DNA: TGTGCCAGCAGCTTAGTTCGGACTAGCGGGGCCTACTACGAGCAGTACTTC; CDR3: CASSLVRTSGAYYEQYF
D: .; size: .; V: TRBV6-5; J: TRBJ1-3; DNA: TGTGCCAGCAGCACGGGATCCGGAAACACCATATATTTT; CDR3: CASSTGSGNTIYF
D: TRBD1; size: .; V: TRBV2; J: TRBJ1-2; DNA: TGTGCCAGCAGCCCGGACAGGGCCACCTATATTGGCTATGGCTACACCTTC; CDR3: CASSPDRATYIGYGYTF
D: TRBD2; size: .; V: TRBV5-1; J: TRBJ2-3; DNA: TGCGCCAGCAGCTTGGGCTCTGGCGGGGGGGCGTGGACGCAGTATTTT; CDR3: CASSLGSGGGAWTQYF
D: TRBD1; size: .; V: TRBV3-1/TRBV3-2; J: TRBJ1-1; DNA: TGTGCCAGCAGCCAAGATCGGGGGACAGTGAACACTGAAGCTTTCTTT; CDR3: CASSQDRGTVNTEAFF
D: .; size: .; V: TRBV6-5; J: TRBJ1-1; DNA: TGTGCCAGCAGCGAGCGGGGCACTGAAGCTTTCTTT; CDR3: CASSERGTEAFF
D: .; size: .; V: TRBV6-2/TRBV6-3; J: TRBJ1-5; DNA: TGTGCCAGCAGTCCACTCACCGGCAATCAGCCCCAGCATTTT; CDR3: CASSPLTGNQPQHF
D: .; size: .; V: TRBV6-1; J: TRBJ2-5; DNA: TGTGCCAGCAGTGATCCCCGGATAGAGACCCAGTACTTC; CDR3: CASSDPRIETQYF
D: .; size: .; V: TRBV11-2; J: TRBJ1-5; DNA: TGTGCCAGCAGCTTAGATCTCATGGAAAATCAGCCCCAGCATTTT; CDR3: CASSLDLMENQPQHF
D: TRBD2; size: .; V: TRBV12-3/TRBV12-4; J: TRBJ2-1; DNA: TGTGCCAGCAGTTTGGGGGGGGATGAGCAGTTCTTC; CDR3: CASSLGGDEQFF
D: TRBD1; size: .; V: TRBV6-6; J: TRBJ1-6; DNA: TGTGCCAGCAGTGGGGACAGAGATAATTCACCCCTCCACTTT; CDR3: CASSGDRDNSPLHF
D: TRBD1; size: .; V: TRBV6-5; J: TRBJ2-7; DNA: TGTGCCAGCACCCCCGGGACAGGGACCTACGAGCAGTACTTC; CDR3: CASTPGTGTYEQYF
D: .; size: .; V: TRBV18; J: TRBJ1-5; DNA: TGTGCCAGCTCACCATTGGGGGGGAGCAATCAGCCCCAGCATTTT; CDR3: CASSPLGGSNQPQHF
D: .; size: .; V: TRBV7-9; J: TRBJ2-7; DNA: TGTGCCAGCGGGGATTTCCGCTACGAGCAGTACTTC; CDR3: CASGDFRYEQYF
D: .; size: .; V: TRBV7-7; J: TRBJ2-7; DNA: TGTGCCAGCAGCTTATCCGGATCCAACGAGCAGTACTTC; CDR3: CASSLSGSNEQYF
D: .; size: once; V: TRBV7-9; J: TRBJ1-4; DNA: TGTGCCAGCAGCTCCCCCCCTGGTGAAAAACTGTTTTTT; CDR3: CASSSPPGEKLFF
D: .; size: .; V: TRBV24-1; J: TRBJ1-4; DNA: TGTGCCACCACCCTTCTAGGGGCTAGGTCTCGGGAAAAACTGTTTTTT; CDR3: CATTLLGARSREKLFF
D: TRBD1; size: .; V: TRBV5-1; J: TRBJ2-2; DNA: TGCGCCAGCAGCTTGACTGGGACAGGGGGCGTGGCGACGAACACCGGGGAGCTGTTTTTT; CDR3: CASSLTGTGGVATNTGELFF
D: .; size: .; V: TRBV5-6; J: TRBJ1-2; DNA: TGTGCCAGCAGCTTGGGAACCACTAACTATGGCTACACCTTC; CDR3: CASSLGTTNYGYTF
D: TRBD1; size: .; V: TRBV18; J: TRBJ1-2; DNA: TGTGCCAGCTCACCATATCCCGACAGGGAGGATGGCTACACCTTC; CDR3: CASSPYPDREDGYTF
D: .; size: .; V: TRBV7-8; J: TRBJ1-6; DNA: TGTGCCAGCAGCTACAGGGTCTCACCCCTCCACTTT; CDR3: CASSYRVSPLHF
D: .; size: .; V: TRBV7-2; J: TRBJ1-2; DNA: TGTGCCAGCAGCTTAGGCTACAGCTATGGCTACACCTTC; CDR3: CASSLGYSYGYTF
D: TRBD1; size: .; V: TRBV7-6; J: TRBJ2-7; DNA: TGTGCCAGCAGCTTATATGGACAGGGGGGCGAGCAGTACTTC; CDR3: CASSLYGQGGEQYF
D: .; size: .; V: TRBV4-3; J: TRBJ1-6; DNA: TGCGCCAGCAGCCAAGTTGGGGTAGGTTCACCCCTCCACTTT; CDR3: CASSQVGVGSPLHF
D: TRBD1; size: once; V: TRBV5-1; J: TRBJ2-7; DNA: TGCGCCAGCAGCAAGGGACAGACCTACGAGCAGTACTTC; CDR3: CASSKGQTYEQYF
D: .; size: .; V: TRBV2; J: TRBJ1-5; DNA: TGTGCCAGCAAACGGACAGTTAATCAGCCCCAGCATTTT; CDR3: CASKRTVNQPQHF
D: TRBD1; size: .; V: TRBV4-1; J: TRBJ1-1; DNA: TGCGCCAGCAGCCTCGGACAGGGTTACACTGAAGCTTTCTTT; CDR3: CASSLGQGYTEAFF
D: TRBD2; size: .; V: TRBV4-1; J: TRBJ2-2; DNA: TGCGCCAGCAGCCAAGATCGCGGACTAGCGAACACCGGGGAGCTGTTTTTT; CDR3: CASSQDRGLANTGELFF
D: TRBD1; size: .; V: TRBV9; J: TRBJ1-2; DNA: TGTGCCAGCAGCGCAGCCGGACAGGGAGATGGCTACACCTTC; CDR3: CASSAAGQGDGYTF
D: .; size: .; V: TRBV7-8; J: TRBJ1-1; DNA: TGTGCCAGCAGCCTACTGGGGGTGGAAGCTTTCTTT; CDR3: CASSLLGVEAFF
D: .; size: .; V: TRBV5-4; J: TRBJ2-2; DNA: TGTGCCAGCAGCTTAGGTCCAGGGCGGGGCGGGGAGCTGTTTTTT; CDR3: CASSLGPGRGGELFF